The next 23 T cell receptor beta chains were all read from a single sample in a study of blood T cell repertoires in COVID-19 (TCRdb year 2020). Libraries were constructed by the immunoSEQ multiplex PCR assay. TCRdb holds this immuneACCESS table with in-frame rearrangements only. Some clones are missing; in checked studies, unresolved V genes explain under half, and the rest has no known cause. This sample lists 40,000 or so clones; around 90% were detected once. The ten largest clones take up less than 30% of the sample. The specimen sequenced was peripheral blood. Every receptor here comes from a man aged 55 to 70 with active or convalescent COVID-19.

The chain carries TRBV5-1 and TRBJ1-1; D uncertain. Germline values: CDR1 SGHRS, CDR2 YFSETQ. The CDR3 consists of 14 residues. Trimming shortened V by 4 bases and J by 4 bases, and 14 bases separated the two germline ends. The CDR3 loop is CASSTTGGPTEAFF. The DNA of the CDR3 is TGCGCCAGCAGCACCACCGGAGGGCCCACTGAAGCTTTCTTT.

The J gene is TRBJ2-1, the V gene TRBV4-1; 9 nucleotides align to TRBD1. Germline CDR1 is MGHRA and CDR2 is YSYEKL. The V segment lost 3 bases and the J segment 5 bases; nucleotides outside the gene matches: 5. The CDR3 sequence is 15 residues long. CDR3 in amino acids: CASSQPRDRDNEQFF. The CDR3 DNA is TGCGCCAGCAGCCAGCCCCGGGACAGGGACAATGAGCAGTTCTTC.

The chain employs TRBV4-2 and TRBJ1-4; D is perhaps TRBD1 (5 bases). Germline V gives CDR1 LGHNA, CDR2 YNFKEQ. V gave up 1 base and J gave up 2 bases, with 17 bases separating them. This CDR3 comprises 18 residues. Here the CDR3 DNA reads TGTGCCAGCAGCCAAGGGCAGGGAGGTCGGGTGACTAATGAAAAACTGTTTTTT. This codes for CASSQGQGGRVTNEKLFF.

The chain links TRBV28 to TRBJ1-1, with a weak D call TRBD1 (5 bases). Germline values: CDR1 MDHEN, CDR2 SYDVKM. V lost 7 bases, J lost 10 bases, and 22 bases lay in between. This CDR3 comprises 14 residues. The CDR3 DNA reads TGTGCCAGCACCACCAGTTCAGGGAATTTGGTAGCTTTCTTT. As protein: CASTTSSGNLVAFF.

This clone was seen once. The DNA for the CDR3 is TGTGCCAGCAGCTTAGGCCTGGGACAGAAGACTGAAGCTTTCTTT. It translates to CASSLGLGQKTEAFF. The chain carries TRBV13 and TRBJ1-1; 7 bases line up with TRBD1. The germline CDR1 and CDR2 sequences are PRHDT and FYEKMQ (reference sequence). CDR3 length: 15 amino acids. The J segment lost 5 bases and the V segment lost 0 bases, leaving 6 bases of the junction unmatched.

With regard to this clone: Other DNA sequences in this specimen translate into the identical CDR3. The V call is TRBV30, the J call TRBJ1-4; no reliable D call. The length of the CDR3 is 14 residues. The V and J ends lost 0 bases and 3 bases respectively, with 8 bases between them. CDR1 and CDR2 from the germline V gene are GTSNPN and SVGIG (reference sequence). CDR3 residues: CAWSVGGSNEKLFF. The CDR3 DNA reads TGTGCCTGGAGTGTCGGAGGGTCTAATGAAAAACTGTTTTTT.

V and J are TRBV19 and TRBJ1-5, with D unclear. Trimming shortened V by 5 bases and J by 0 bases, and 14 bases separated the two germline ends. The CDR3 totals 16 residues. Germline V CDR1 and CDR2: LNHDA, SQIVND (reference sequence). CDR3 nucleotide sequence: TGTGCCAGTAGTTTGTACCAGTCGTATAGCAATCAGCCCCAGCATTTT. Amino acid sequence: CASSLYQSYSNQPQHF.

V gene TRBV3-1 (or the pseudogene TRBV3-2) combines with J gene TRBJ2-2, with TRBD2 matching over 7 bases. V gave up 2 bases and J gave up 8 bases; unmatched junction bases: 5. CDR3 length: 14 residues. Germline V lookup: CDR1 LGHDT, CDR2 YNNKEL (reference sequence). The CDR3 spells CASSQKGAGGELFF. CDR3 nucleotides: TGTGCCAGCAGCCAAAAAGGAGCGGGAGGGGAGCTGTTTTTT.

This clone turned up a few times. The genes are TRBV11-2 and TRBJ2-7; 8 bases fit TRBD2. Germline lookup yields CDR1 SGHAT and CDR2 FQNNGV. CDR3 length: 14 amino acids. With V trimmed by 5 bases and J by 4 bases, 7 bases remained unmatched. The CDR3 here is CASSPSGTRYEQYF. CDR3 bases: TGTGCCAGCAGCCCCTCCGGGACTAGATACGAGCAGTACTTC.

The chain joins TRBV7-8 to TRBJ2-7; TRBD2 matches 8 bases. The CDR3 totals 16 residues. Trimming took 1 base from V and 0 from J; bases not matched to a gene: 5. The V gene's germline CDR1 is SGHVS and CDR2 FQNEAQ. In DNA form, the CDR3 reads TGTGCCAGCAGCTTAGGAACTAGCGGTAACTCCTACGAGCAGTACTTC. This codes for CASSLGTSGNSYEQYF.

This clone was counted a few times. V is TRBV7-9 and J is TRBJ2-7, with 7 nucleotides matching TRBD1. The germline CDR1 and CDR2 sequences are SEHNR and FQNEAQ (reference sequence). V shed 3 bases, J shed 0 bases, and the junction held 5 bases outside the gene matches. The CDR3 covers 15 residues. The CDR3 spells CASSFAGGSSYEQYF. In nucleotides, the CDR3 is TGTGCCAGCAGCTTTGCAGGGGGTAGCTCCTACGAGCAGTACTTC.

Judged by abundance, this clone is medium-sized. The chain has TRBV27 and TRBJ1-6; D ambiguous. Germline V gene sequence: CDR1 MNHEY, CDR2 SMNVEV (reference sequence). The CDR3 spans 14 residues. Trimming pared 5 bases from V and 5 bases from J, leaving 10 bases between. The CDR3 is CASSAALHNSPLHF. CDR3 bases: TGTGCCAGCAGTGCCGCCCTACATAATTCACCCCTCCACTTT.

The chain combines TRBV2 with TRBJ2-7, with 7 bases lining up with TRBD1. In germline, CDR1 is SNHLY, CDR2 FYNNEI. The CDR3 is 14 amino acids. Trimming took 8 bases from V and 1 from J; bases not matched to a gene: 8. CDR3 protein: CASLRQGESYEQYF. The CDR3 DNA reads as TGTGCCAGCCTCAGACAGGGCGAGTCCTACGAGCAGTACTTC.

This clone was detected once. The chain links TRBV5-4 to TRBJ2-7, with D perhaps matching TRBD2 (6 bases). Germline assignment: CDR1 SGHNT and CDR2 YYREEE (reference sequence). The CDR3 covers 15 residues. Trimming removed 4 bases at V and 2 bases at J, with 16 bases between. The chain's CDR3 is CASSPQEGIAYEQYF. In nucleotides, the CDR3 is TGTGCCAGCAGCCCACAGGAGGGGATCGCCTACGAGCAGTACTTC.

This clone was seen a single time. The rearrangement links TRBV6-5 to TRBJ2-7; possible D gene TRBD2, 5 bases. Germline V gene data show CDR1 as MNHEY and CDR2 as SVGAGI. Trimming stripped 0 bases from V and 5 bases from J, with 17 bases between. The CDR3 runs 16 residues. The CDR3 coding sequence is TGTGCCAGCAGTTACTCTCGCAGGACCGGACTTCACGAGCAGTACTTC. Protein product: CASSYSRRTGLHEQYF.

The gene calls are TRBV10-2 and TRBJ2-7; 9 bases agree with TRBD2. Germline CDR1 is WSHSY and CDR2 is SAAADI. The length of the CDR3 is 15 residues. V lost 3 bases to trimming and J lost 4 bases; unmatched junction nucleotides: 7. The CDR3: CASSDTRGGVYEQYF. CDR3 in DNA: TGCGCCAGCAGTGATACGCGGGGGGGTGTGTACGAGCAGTACTTC.

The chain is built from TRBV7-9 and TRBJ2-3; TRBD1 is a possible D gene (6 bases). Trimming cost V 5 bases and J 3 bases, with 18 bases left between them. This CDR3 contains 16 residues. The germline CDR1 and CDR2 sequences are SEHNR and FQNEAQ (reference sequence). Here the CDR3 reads CASSPRQAAGTDTQYF. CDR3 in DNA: TGTGCCAGCAGCCCTCGACAGGCGGCGGGTACAGATACGCAGTATTTT.

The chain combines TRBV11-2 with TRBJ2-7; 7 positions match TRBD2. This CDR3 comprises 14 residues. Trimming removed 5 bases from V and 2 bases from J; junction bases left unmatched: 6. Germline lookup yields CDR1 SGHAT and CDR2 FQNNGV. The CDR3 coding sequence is TGTGCCAGCAGCCTCGAGCGGGGACCCTACGAGCAGTACTTC. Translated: CASSLERGPYEQYF.

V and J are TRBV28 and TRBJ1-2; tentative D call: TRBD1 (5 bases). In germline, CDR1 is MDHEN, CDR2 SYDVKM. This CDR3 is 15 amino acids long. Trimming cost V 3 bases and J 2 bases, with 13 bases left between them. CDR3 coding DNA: TGTGCCAGCAGTTTCTTGGCAGGGAAAAACTATGGCTACACCTTC. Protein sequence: CASSFLAGKNYGYTF.

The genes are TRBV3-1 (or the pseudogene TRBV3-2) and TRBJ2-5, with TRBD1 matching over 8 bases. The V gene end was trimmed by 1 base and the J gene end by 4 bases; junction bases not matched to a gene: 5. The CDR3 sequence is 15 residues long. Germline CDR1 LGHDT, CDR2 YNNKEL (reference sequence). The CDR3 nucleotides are TGTGCCAGCAGCCAAGGGCGGCAGGGGGCAGAGACCCAGTACTTC. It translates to CASSQGRQGAETQYF.

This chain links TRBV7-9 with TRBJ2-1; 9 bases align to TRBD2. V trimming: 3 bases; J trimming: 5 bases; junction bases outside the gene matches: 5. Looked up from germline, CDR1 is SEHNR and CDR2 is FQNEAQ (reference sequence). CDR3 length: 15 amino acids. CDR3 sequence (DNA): TGTGCCAGCAGCTTTTGGCTAGCGGGGAACAATGAGCAGTTCTTC. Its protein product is CASSFWLAGNNEQFF.

CDR3 loop: CASSSLGTSGNYEQYF. The CDR3 nucleotides are TGTGCCAGCAGTTCACTCGGGACTAGCGGGAACTACGAGCAGTACTTC. The chain has TRBV6-5 and TRBJ2-7; 13 bases match TRBD2. J gave up 3 bases and V 4 bases, and 6 bases lay outside the gene matches. The CDR3 extends over 16 amino acids. Germline CDR1 MNHEY, CDR2 SVGAGI.

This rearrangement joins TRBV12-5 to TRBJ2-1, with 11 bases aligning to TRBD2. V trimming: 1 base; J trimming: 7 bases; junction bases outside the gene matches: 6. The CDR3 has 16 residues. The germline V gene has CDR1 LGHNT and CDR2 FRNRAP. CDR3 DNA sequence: TGTGCTAGTGGTTTGGGGCTAGCGGGAGGAGGGAATGAGCAGTTCTTC. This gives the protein CASGLGLAGGGNEQFF.